The rows below give T cell receptor beta chains drawn from one sample of a study of Graves' ophthalmopathy and Graves' hyperthyroidism. TCRdb ran MiXCR on the multiplex PCR reads and lists one entry per CDR3 protein. The sample carries over a million distinct CDR3 sequences, roughly 35% recorded once. Sequencing was performed on peripheral blood or thyroid tissue (not recorded which). The receptors derive from an adult man with Graves' hyperthyroidism. Both conserved end residues are part of each CDR3. The order of the fields is CDR3 protein, CDR3 DNA, D gene, V gene, J gene, clone size. The D gene is left open where the match is weak. The size of a clone is reported for some rows only, either as once, few or many, or as a class for expanded clones.

CDR3: CSVGKKTQGNYGYTF; DNA: TGCAGCGTTGGGAAAAAAACACAGGGCAACTATGGCTACACCTTC; D: -; V: TRBV29-1; J: TRBJ1-2; size: -
CDR3: CAGSLSRGTKTQYF; DNA: TGTGCCGGCAGTTTGTCCAGGGGCACCAAGACCCAGTACTTC; D: -; V: TRBV10-3; J: TRBJ2-5; size: -
CDR3: CSARERLNQETQYF; DNA: TGCAGTGCTAGAGAAAGACTAAACCAAGAGACCCAGTACTTC; D: -; V: TRBV20-1; J: TRBJ2-5; size: many
CDR3: CSVDRGNYGYTF; DNA: TGCAGCGTTGATCGGGGGAACTATGGCTACACCTTC; D: -; V: TRBV29-1; J: TRBJ1-2; size: many
CDR3: CAWSVDRANSPLHF; DNA: TGTGCCTGGAGTGTGGACAGGGCTAATTCACCCCTCCACTTT; D: TRBD1; V: TRBV30; J: TRBJ1-6; size: -
CDR3: CASSGGGGRNTEAFF; DNA: TGTGCCAGCAGCGGTGGGGGGGGACGGAACACTGAAGCTTTCTTT; D: -; V: TRBV9; J: TRBJ1-1; size: many
CDR3: CASTPGGSGSGELFF; DNA: TGTGCCAGTACCCCGGGCGGGAGCGGCTCCGGGGAGCTGTTTTTT; D: TRBD2; V: TRBV19; J: TRBJ2-2; size: -
CDR3: CSARVRGVNTEAFF; DNA: TGCAGTGCTAGAGTTCGGGGAGTGAACACTGAAGCTTTCTTT; D: -; V: TRBV20-1; J: TRBJ1-1; size: many
CDR3: CSARHSGSVYEQYF; DNA: TGCAGTGCACGCCATAGCGGGAGCGTCTACGAGCAGTACTTC; D: TRBD2; V: TRBV20-1; J: TRBJ2-7; size: many
CDR3: CATSDAAEGPFYEQYF; DNA: TGTGCCACCAGTGATGCGGCCGAGGGACCCTTCTACGAGCAGTACTTC; D: -; V: TRBV24-1; J: TRBJ2-7; size: few
CDR3: CSVVGGNSPLHF; DNA: TGCAGCGTTGTCGGGGGGAACTCACCCCTCCACTTT; D: -; V: TRBV29-1; J: TRBJ1-6; size: -
CDR3: CSARDRMNAEAFF; DNA: TGCAGTGCTAGAGATCGAATGAATGCGGAAGCTTTCTTT; D: -; V: TRBV20-1; J: TRBJ1-1; size: -
CDR3: CASSRRMFSYNSPLHF; DNA: TGTGCCAGCAGCCGGAGAATGTTCTCCTATAATTCACCCCTCCACTTT; D: -; V: TRBV7-2; J: TRBJ1-6; size: many
CDR3: CSARDLRTYTEAFF; DNA: TGCAGTGCTAGAGATCTCAGGACATACACTGAAGCTTTCTTT; D: -; V: TRBV20-1; J: TRBJ1-1; size: many
CDR3: CASSLIQGDRYEQYF; DNA: TGCGCCAGCAGCTTGATTCAGGGGGACCGGTACGAGCAGTACTTC; D: TRBD1; V: TRBV5-1; J: TRBJ2-7; size: -
CDR3: CASSFGTSGRQETQYF; DNA: TGTGCCAGCAGCTTCGGGACTAGCGGGAGACAAGAGACCCAGTACTTC; D: TRBD2; V: TRBV7-6; J: TRBJ2-5; size: many
CDR3: CSARGTGRKNQPQHF; DNA: TGCAGTGCTAGGGGAACGGGGCGGAAGAATCAGCCCCAGCATTTT; D: -; V: TRBV20-1; J: TRBJ1-5; size: -
CDR3: CASSPRKSGANVLTF; DNA: TGTGCCAGCAGCCCAAGGAAGTCTGGGGCCAACGTCCTGACTTTC; D: -; V: TRBV6-5; J: TRBJ2-6; size: -
CDR3: CASSAAGQGNEQYF; DNA: TGTGCCAGCAGCGCCGCCGGACAGGGCAACGAGCAGTACTTC; D: TRBD1; V: TRBV9; J: TRBJ2-7; size: -
CDR3: CASSPPRGSVNEKLFF; DNA: TGTGCCAGCTCACCACCTCGAGGGTCGGTTAATGAAAAACTGTTTTTT; D: -; V: TRBV18; J: TRBJ1-4; size: -
CDR3: CASFGGAYEQYF; DNA: TGTGCCAGCTTCGGTGGCGCGTACGAGCAGTACTTC; D: -; V: TRBV2; J: TRBJ2-7; size: -
CDR3: CASASPSGNTIYF; DNA: TGTGCCAGCGCCTCCCCGTCTGGAAACACCATATATTTT; D: -; V: TRBV5-8; J: TRBJ1-3; size: few
CDR3: CASSPTGGRTSSYEQYF; DNA: TGTGCCAGCAGCCCGACGGGTGGAAGGACAAGCTCCTACGAGCAGTACTTC; D: -; V: TRBV6-6; J: TRBJ2-7; size: many